These 8 T cell receptor beta chains came from one sample sequenced in a study of T cell repertoires in cytomegalovirus infection. Using its own MiXCR run on the reads, TCRdb lists one record per CDR3 protein. The sample holds 350,000 to 550,000 distinct CDR3 sequences, 31% seen once. The sample was PBMCs. The receptors were sampled from a human donor in good health (CMV status not recorded). Some clones in this sample may be carry-over from other donors' samples.

CDR3 loop: CASSKQGINQPQHF. The DNA of the CDR3 is TGTGCCAGTAGTAAACAGGGAATCAATCAGCCCCAGCATTTT. The chain employs TRBV19 and TRBJ1-5, with D perhaps TRBD1 (6 bases). The germline V gene encodes CDR1 LNHDA and CDR2 SQIVND (reference sequence). V lost 4 bases and J lost 3, with 10 bases in between. The CDR3 length is 14 residues. Supplemented by reference TRBV19 and TRBJ1-5, the full variable domain reads DGGITQSPKYLFRKEGQNVTLSCEQNLNHDAMYWYRQDPGQGLRLIYYSQIVNDFQKGDIAEGYSVSREKKESFPLTVTSAQKNPTAFYLCASSKQGINQPQHFGDGTRLSIL.

The chain employs TRBV7-3 and TRBJ1-3, with a possible D match to TRBD1 (5 bases). This CDR3 region has 15 residues. Per the germline V gene, CDR1 is SGHTA and CDR2 is FQGTGA. V was shortened by 4 bases and J by 3 bases, with 13 bases between the two germline ends. The DNA for the CDR3 is TGTGCCAGCAGCTCGGGGCCTCCAGGTGGAAACACCATATATTTT. Its translation is CASSSGPPGGNTIYF.

The chain links TRBV12-3 or TRBV12-4 to TRBJ1-5; D remains ambiguous. The CDR3 has 14 amino acids. The ends were cut back, 2 bases at V and 6 bases at J, with 11 bases in the middle. CDR3 DNA sequence: TGTGCCAGCAGTTTAATGGTGGGAGGTCAGCCCCAGCATTTT. It yields the protein CASSLMVGGQPQHF.

This clonotype was seen at least ten times. This chain joins TRBV6-4 and TRBJ2-6; unclear D gene. The germline CDR1 and CDR2 sequences are MRHNA and SNTAGT. The CDR3 length is 14 residues. Trimming removed 4 bases from V and 4 bases from J, with 8 bases in between. CDR3 DNA sequence: TGTGCCAGCAGTGTGGGGATAGGGGCCAACGTCCTGACTTTC. The encoded protein is CASSVGIGANVLTF.

To note about this clonotype: The junction and the germline gene differ at one end; a read error may be behind it. J is TRBJ1-1 and V is TRBV6-2 or TRBV6-3; a weak D match, TRBD1 (5 bases). CDR1 MNHEY and CDR2 SVGEGT come from the germline V gene. The CDR3 extends over 13 amino acids. In DNA form, the CDR3 reads TGTGTCAGCCACATCACAGGGAACACTGAAGCTTTCTTT. This codes for CVSHITGNTEAFF.

In this sample, this clonotype turned up a few times. V and J are TRBV6-5 and TRBJ2-1; possible D gene TRBD2, 7 bases. Germline V gene lookup returns CDR1 MNHEY and CDR2 SVGAGI. The CDR3 sequence is 15 residues long. The germline V and J ends were trimmed by 7 bases and 5 bases, with 18 bases remaining between them. The CDR3 sequence is CASKSGGGRHNEQFF. The CDR3 DNA is TGTGCCAGCAAGTCTGGCGGGGGCCGTCACAATGAGCAGTTCTTC.

On this clonotype itself: Mismatch with germline at one junction end may stem from a read error. V is TRBV7-2 and J is TRBJ2-7; D is undetermined. CDR3 length: 13 amino acids. The V gene's germline CDR1 is SGHTA and CDR2 FQGNSA. CDR3 in DNA: TGTGCCAGCAGCTTAGCAGACCTCTACGAGAAGTACTTC. Protein product: CASSLADLYEKYF.

Points on this clonotype: Since the CDR3 does not end with the conserved phenylalanine or tryptophan, this likely comes from a read error. The chain carries TRBV7-3 and TRBJ2-1; unclear D gene. From germline, CDR1 is SGHTA and CDR2 FQGTGA. The V end lost 3 bases, the J end lost 1 base, and 13 bases lay between the germline ends. The CDR3 has 16 residues. The CDR3, as DNA: TGTGCCAGCAGCTTGACTTTCTCCCTATCCTACAATGAGCAGTTCTTA. This translates into CASSLTFSLSYNEQFL.